The present entry profiles one TCR beta chain with its context. The data stem from a study of technical replicates of blood from a few donors. Profiling relied on immunoSEQ multiplex PCR, and the TCRdb table lists in-frame clones only, not all of them. The sample has 55,000 to 65,000 clones; about 94% are singletons. Germline V gene data show CDR1 as SGHVS and CDR2 as FQNEAQ. CDR3 size: 19 residues. The V end was cut by 2 bases, the J end by 0 bases, with 19 bases between. The sequence was obtained from a human donor in good health. Some clones in this sample may be carry-over from other donors' samples. The specimen was PBMCs. The gene calls are TRBV7-8 and TRBJ1-4, with TRBD1 as a possible D gene (6 bases). CDR3 bases: TGTGCCAGCAGCTTAAAGGACAGTACCCCGAGCTCAACTAATGAAAAACTGTTTTTT. This codes for CASSLKDSTPSSTNEKLFF.